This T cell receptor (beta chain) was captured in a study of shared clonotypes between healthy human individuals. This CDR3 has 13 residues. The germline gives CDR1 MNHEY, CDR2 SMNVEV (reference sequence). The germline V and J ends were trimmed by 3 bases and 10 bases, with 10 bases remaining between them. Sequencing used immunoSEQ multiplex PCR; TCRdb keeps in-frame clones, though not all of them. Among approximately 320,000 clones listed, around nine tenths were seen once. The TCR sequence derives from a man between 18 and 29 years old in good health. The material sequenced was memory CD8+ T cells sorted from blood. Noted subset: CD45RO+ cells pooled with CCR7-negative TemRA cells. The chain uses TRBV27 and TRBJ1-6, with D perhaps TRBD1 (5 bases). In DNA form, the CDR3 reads TGTGCCAGCAGTTTGATAGGGGAATCACCCCTCCACTTT. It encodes CASSLIGESPLHF.